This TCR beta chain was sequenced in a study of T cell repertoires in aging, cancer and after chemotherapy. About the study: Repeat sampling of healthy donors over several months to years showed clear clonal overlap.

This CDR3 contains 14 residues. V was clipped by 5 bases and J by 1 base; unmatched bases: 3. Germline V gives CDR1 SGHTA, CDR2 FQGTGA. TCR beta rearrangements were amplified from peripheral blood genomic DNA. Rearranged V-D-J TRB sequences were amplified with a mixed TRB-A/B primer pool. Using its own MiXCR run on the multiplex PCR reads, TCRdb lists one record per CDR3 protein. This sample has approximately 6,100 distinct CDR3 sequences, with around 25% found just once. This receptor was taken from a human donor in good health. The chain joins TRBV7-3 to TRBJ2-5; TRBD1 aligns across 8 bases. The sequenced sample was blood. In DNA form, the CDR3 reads TGTGCCAGCAGCGTACAGGGGGGCCAAGAGACCCAGTACTTC. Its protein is CASSVQGGQETQYF.